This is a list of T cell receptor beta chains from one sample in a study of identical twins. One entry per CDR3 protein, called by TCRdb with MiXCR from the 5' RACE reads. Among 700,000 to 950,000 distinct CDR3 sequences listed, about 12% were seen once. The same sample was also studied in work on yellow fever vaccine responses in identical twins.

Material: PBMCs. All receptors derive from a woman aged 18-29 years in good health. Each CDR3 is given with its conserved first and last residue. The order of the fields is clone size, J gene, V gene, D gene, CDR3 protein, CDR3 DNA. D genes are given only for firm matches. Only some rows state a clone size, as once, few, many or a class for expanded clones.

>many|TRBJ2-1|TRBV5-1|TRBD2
CASSLTQLAGGHNEQFF
TGCGCCAGCAGCTTGACCCAACTAGCGGGGGGTCACAATGAGCAGTTCTTC
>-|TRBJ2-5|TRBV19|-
CASGVQGRSTQYF
TGTGCCAGCGGGGTACAGGGTCGCTCGACCCAGTACTTC
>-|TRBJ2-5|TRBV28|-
CASSYLRATETQYF
TGTGCCAGCAGTTACCTCAGGGCAACGGAGACCCAGTACTTC
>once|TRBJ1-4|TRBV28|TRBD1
CASSFWDRGATNEKLFF
TGTGCCAGCAGTTTCTGGGACAGGGGCGCAACTAATGAAAAACTGTTTTTT
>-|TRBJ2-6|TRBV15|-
CATSSRFGSISGANVLTF
TGTGCCACCAGCAGCCGGTTCGGGAGTATCTCTGGGGCCAACGTCCTGACTTTC
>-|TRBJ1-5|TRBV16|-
CASSQSRLGQPQHF
TGTGCCAGCAGCCAATCAAGACTAGGTCAGCCCCAGCATTTT
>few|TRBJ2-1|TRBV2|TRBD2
CASSGLAGDANEQFF
TGTGCCAGCAGTGGACTAGCGGGAGATGCCAATGAGCAGTTCTTC
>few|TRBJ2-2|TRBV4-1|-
CASSQEGASPGELFF
TGCGCCAGCAGCCAAGAGGGGGCTAGCCCCGGGGAGCTGTTTTTT
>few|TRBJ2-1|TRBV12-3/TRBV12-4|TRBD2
CASRITNSGGVGEQFF
TGTGCCAGCAGAATCACCAATAGCGGGGGGGTAGGTGAGCAGTTCTTC
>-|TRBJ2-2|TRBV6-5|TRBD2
CASSYRLATGELVF
TGTGCCAGCAGTTATAGACTAGCAACCGGGGAGCTGGTTTTT
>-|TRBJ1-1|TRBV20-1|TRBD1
CSARSDRGLNEAFF
TGCAGTGCTAGATCCGACAGGGGGCTCAATGAAGCTTTCTTT
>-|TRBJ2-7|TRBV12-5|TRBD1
CASGLVQAGTGREQYF
TGTGCTAGTGGTTTGGTACAAGCGGGGACAGGGCGCGAGCAGTACTTC
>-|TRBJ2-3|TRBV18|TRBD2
CASSPPGLAGGGGTDTQYF
TGTGCCAGCTCACCGCCGGGACTAGCGGGAGGAGGGGGCACAGATACGCAGTATTTT
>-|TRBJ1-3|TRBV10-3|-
CAISDGVGNTIYF
TGTGCCATCAGTGACGGGGTCGGAAACACCATATATTTT
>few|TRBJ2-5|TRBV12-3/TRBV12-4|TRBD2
CASTFGGKGTQYF
TGTGCCAGCACCTTCGGGGGGAAGGGGACCCAGTACTTC
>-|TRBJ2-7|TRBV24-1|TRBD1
CATRQGGTYEQYF
TGTGCCACCCGACAGGGGGGAACCTACGAGCAGTACTTC
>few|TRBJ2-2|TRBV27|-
CAVARGASGTGELFF
TGTGCCGTAGCCCGGGGGGCCTCGGGGACCGGGGAGCTGTTTTTT
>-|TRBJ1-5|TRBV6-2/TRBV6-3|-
CASSSSQPQHF
TGTGCCAGCAGTTCCTCTCAGCCCCAGCATTTT
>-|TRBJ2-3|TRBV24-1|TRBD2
CATSDSQTSGGAADTQYF
TGTGCCACCAGTGATTCCCAAACTAGCGGGGGGGCTGCCGATACGCAGTATTTT
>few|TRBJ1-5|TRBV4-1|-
CASSQERSGDGQPQHF
TGCGCCAGCAGCCAAGAACGGTCGGGGGACGGCCAGCCCCAGCATTTT
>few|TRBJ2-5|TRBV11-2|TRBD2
CASRFTGGAETQYF
TGTGCCAGCAGGTTCACGGGGGGAGCTGAGACCCAGTACTTC
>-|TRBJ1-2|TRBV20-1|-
CSARVTSNYGYTF
TGCAGTGCTAGAGTAACTTCTAACTATGGCTACACCTTC
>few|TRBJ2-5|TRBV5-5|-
CASSIRWVETQYF
TGTGCCAGCAGCATTCGGTGGGTAGAGACCCAGTACTTC
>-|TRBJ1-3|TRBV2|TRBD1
CASSIDRGQGTIYF
TGTGCCAGCAGTATCGACAGGGGGCAAGGCACCATATATTTT
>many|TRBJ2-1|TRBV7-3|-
CASSLKAPSSYNEQFF
TGTGCCAGCAGCTTAAAAGCCCCCAGCTCCTACAATGAGCAGTTCTTC
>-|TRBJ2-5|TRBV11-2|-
CASSYSLADQGTQYF
TGTGCCAGCAGCTATTCGCTGGCAGACCAAGGGACCCAGTACTTC
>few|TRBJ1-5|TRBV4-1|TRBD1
CASSPRLGRGLHQPQHF
TGCGCCAGCAGCCCCCGGCTTGGGAGGGGGCTGCATCAGCCCCAGCATTTT
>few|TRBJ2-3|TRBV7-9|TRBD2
CASSLELAGDTQYF
TGTGCCAGCAGCTTAGAACTAGCGGGAGATACGCAGTATTTT
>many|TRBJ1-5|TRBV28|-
CASSQRTGNQPQHF
TGTGCCAGCAGTCAACGGACAGGCAATCAGCCCCAGCATTTT
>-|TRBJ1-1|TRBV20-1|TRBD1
CSARGTPGGNTEAFF
TGCAGTGCTAGGGGAACCCCAGGGGGAAACACTGAAGCTTTCTTT
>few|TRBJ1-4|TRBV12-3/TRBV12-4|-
CASRRTANEKLFF
TGTGCCTCCCGACGGACAGCGAATGAAAAACTGTTTTTT